These T cell receptor beta chains were read from a single sample in a study of PD-1 blockade in classical Hodgkin lymphoma. Sequencing used immunoSEQ multiplex PCR; TCRdb keeps in-frame clones, though not all of them. The sample holds approximately 50,000 clones; around 67% are singletons and the top ten take roughly 15%. The sequencing here drew on peripheral blood mononuclear cells (PBMCs), taken before the second cycle of nivolumab. Receptors were obtained from a human donor with classical Hodgkin lymphoma. Each CDR3 is given with its conserved first and last residue. A D gene is named only where the DNA matches it firmly. Size is stated for part of the rows, as once, few or many counts, or as a class when the clone is expanded.

j_gene: TRBJ2-7; len: 12; abundance: .; v_gene: TRBV28; d_gene: .; CDR3aa: CASLTDTYEQYF; CDR3nt: TGTGCCAGCCTGACAGACACCTACGAGCAGTACTTC
j_gene: TRBJ2-7; len: 14; abundance: few; v_gene: TRBV6-1; d_gene: .; CDR3aa: CASSEVGGFYEQYF; CDR3nt: TGTGCCAGCAGTGAAGTTGGGGGGTTCTACGAGCAGTACTTC
j_gene: TRBJ2-3; len: 15; abundance: .; v_gene: TRBV11-2; d_gene: TRBD2; CDR3aa: CASSLGPGGADTQYF; CDR3nt: TGTGCCAGCAGCTTAGGGCCGGGAGGGGCAGATACGCAGTATTTT
j_gene: TRBJ2-3; len: 15; abundance: .; v_gene: TRBV19; d_gene: .; CDR3aa: CASSNRDGSTDTQYF; CDR3nt: TGTGCCAGTAGTAACCGGGACGGTAGCACAGATACGCAGTATTTT
j_gene: TRBJ2-3; len: 15; abundance: few; v_gene: TRBV4-1; d_gene: .; CDR3aa: CASSQEELPTDTQYF; CDR3nt: TGCGCCAGCAGCCAAGAAGAACTTCCCACAGATACGCAGTATTTT
j_gene: TRBJ2-5; len: 13; abundance: .; v_gene: TRBV6-5; d_gene: .; CDR3aa: CASSSRPQETQYF; CDR3nt: TGTGCCAGCAGTTCCCGCCCCCAAGAGACCCAGTACTTC
j_gene: TRBJ2-3; len: 13; abundance: .; v_gene: TRBV4-2; d_gene: .; CDR3aa: CASSQDLPDTQYF; CDR3nt: TGTGCCAGCAGCCAAGATCTACCAGATACGCAGTATTTT
j_gene: TRBJ2-5; len: 11; abundance: few; v_gene: TRBV7-2; d_gene: .; CDR3aa: CASSPPGTQYF; CDR3nt: TGTGCCAGCAGCCCCCCCGGGACCCAGTACTTC
j_gene: TRBJ2-7; len: 15; abundance: few; v_gene: TRBV19; d_gene: TRBD2; CDR3aa: CASSTRAGFGDEQYF; CDR3nt: TGTGCCAGTAGTACCCGAGCGGGGTTTGGTGACGAGCAGTACTTC
j_gene: TRBJ2-5; len: 13; abundance: .; v_gene: TRBV19; d_gene: .; CDR3aa: CASSYTTQETQYF; CDR3nt: TGTGCCAGTAGTTACACTACTCAAGAGACCCAGTACTTC
j_gene: TRBJ2-2; len: 15; abundance: .; v_gene: TRBV7-9; d_gene: .; CDR3aa: CASSLLTAITGELFF; CDR3nt: TGTGCCAGCAGCCTCCTGACAGCGATCACCGGGGAGCTGTTTTTT
j_gene: TRBJ2-2; len: 15; abundance: .; v_gene: TRBV5-1; d_gene: .; CDR3aa: CASSHDSRNTGELFF; CDR3nt: TGCGCCAGCAGCCATGACAGCCGAAACACCGGGGAGCTGTTTTTT
j_gene: TRBJ2-1; len: 14; abundance: .; v_gene: TRBV19; d_gene: .; CDR3aa: CASSTRDMGNEQFF; CDR3nt: TGTGCCAGTAGTACCAGAGACATGGGGAATGAGCAGTTCTTC
j_gene: TRBJ1-2; len: 16; abundance: once; v_gene: TRBV6-1; d_gene: TRBD1; CDR3aa: CASSDIDRGSPYGYTF; CDR3nt: TGTGCCAGCAGTGATATTGACAGGGGTTCGCCGTATGGCTACACCTTC
j_gene: TRBJ2-1; len: 13; abundance: once; v_gene: TRBV27; d_gene: .; CDR3aa: CASSTALTNEQFF; CDR3nt: TGTGCCAGCAGCACCGCTCTAACAAATGAGCAGTTCTTC
j_gene: TRBJ1-4; len: 17; abundance: .; v_gene: TRBV7-2; d_gene: .; CDR3aa: CASSLLAPGVEGEKLFF; CDR3nt: TGTGCCAGCAGCTTATTGGCACCAGGGGTTGAGGGTGAAAAACTGTTTTTT
j_gene: TRBJ2-1; len: 15; abundance: few; v_gene: TRBV18; d_gene: .; CDR3aa: CASSPQNRARDEQFF; CDR3nt: TGTGCCAGCTCACCACAGAATAGGGCCCGAGATGAGCAGTTCTTC
j_gene: TRBJ2-5; len: 12; abundance: .; v_gene: TRBV6-1; d_gene: .; CDR3aa: CASSALGGTQYF; CDR3nt: TGTGCCAGCAGTGCCCTCGGGGGGACCCAGTACTTC
j_gene: TRBJ2-6; len: 16; abundance: .; v_gene: TRBV7-3; d_gene: .; CDR3aa: CASSLIAPSGANVLTF; CDR3nt: TGTGCCAGCAGCTTAATAGCCCCCTCTGGGGCCAACGTCCTGACTTTC
j_gene: TRBJ2-1; len: 15; abundance: few; v_gene: TRBV28; d_gene: TRBD2; CDR3aa: CASRGGGTGYNEQFF; CDR3nt: TGTGCCAGCAGGGGCGGGGGAACAGGCTACAATGAGCAGTTCTTC
j_gene: TRBJ2-5; len: 14; abundance: .; v_gene: TRBV2; d_gene: TRBD1; CDR3aa: CASLRGQPQRAQYF; CDR3nt: TGTGCCAGCCTACGGGGACAGCCTCAAAGGGCCCAGTACTTC
j_gene: TRBJ1-1; len: 15; abundance: .; v_gene: TRBV6-5; d_gene: .; CDR3aa: CASTPNEEGVAEAFF; CDR3nt: TGTGCCAGCACTCCAAATGAGGAGGGTGTTGCTGAAGCTTTCTTT
j_gene: TRBJ2-7; len: 13; abundance: .; v_gene: TRBV6-1; d_gene: .; CDR3aa: CASMGRYSYEQYF; CDR3nt: TGTGCCAGCATGGGCAGATACTCCTACGAGCAGTACTTC
j_gene: TRBJ2-7; len: 13; abundance: .; v_gene: TRBV27; d_gene: .; CDR3aa: CASSLTQGYEQYF; CDR3nt: TGTGCCAGCAGCCTCACACAGGGATACGAGCAGTACTTC
j_gene: TRBJ2-1; len: 15; abundance: .; v_gene: TRBV19; d_gene: .; CDR3aa: CASSILHPPRNEQFF; CDR3nt: TGTGCCAGTAGTATTCTCCATCCCCCTAGGAATGAGCAGTTCTTC
j_gene: TRBJ1-5; len: 15; abundance: .; v_gene: TRBV7-9; d_gene: TRBD1; CDR3aa: CASSEHGQGDQPQHF; CDR3nt: TGTGCCAGCAGCGAACACGGGCAGGGGGATCAGCCCCAGCATTTT
j_gene: TRBJ2-7; len: 14; abundance: few; v_gene: TRBV7-2; d_gene: .; CDR3aa: CASSLGLGPYEQYF; CDR3nt: TGTGCCAGCAGCTTAGGCCTAGGACCCTACGAGCAGTACTTC
j_gene: TRBJ2-1; len: 16; abundance: .; v_gene: TRBV6-8; d_gene: TRBD2; CDR3aa: CASILPTLAGYNEQFF; CDR3nt: TGTGCCAGCATCCTCCCGACACTAGCGGGGTACAATGAGCAGTTCTTC
j_gene: TRBJ2-2; len: 15; abundance: .; v_gene: TRBV7-3; d_gene: TRBD1; CDR3aa: CASSSWTGGTGELFF; CDR3nt: TGTGCCAGCAGCTCCTGGACAGGGGGCACCGGGGAGCTGTTTTTT
j_gene: TRBJ2-6; len: 15; abundance: .; v_gene: TRBV18; d_gene: .; CDR3aa: CASSPRGYGANVLTF; CDR3nt: TGTGCCAGCTCACCACGGGGGTATGGGGCCAACGTCCTGACTTTC
j_gene: TRBJ2-2; len: 14; abundance: .; v_gene: TRBV19; d_gene: .; CDR3aa: CASSIRTDTGELFF; CDR3nt: TGTGCCAGTAGTATCCGGACAGACACCGGGGAGCTGTTTTTT
j_gene: TRBJ2-1; len: 13; abundance: .; v_gene: TRBV27; d_gene: TRBD2; CDR3aa: CASSFGTRNEQFF; CDR3nt: TGTGCCAGCAGTTTCGGGACTAGGAATGAGCAGTTCTTC
j_gene: TRBJ2-7; len: 15; abundance: .; v_gene: TRBV11-2; d_gene: .; CDR3aa: CASSFPTTFVYEQYF; CDR3nt: TGTGCCAGCAGCTTCCCGACCACCTTCGTCTACGAGCAGTACTTC
j_gene: TRBJ1-5; len: 14; abundance: .; v_gene: TRBV7-9; d_gene: .; CDR3aa: CASSQGGGNQPQHF; CDR3nt: TGTGCCAGCAGCCAGGGAGGAGGCAATCAGCCCCAGCATTTT
j_gene: TRBJ2-7; len: 12; abundance: .; v_gene: TRBV6-5; d_gene: .; CDR3aa: CASTPMGGQQYF; CDR3nt: TGTGCCAGCACCCCGATGGGGGGCCAGCAGTACTTC
j_gene: TRBJ1-1; len: 13; abundance: .; v_gene: TRBV10-3; d_gene: .; CDR3aa: CAISVLQSTEAFF; CDR3nt: TGTGCCATCAGTGTACTACAGAGTACTGAAGCTTTCTTT
j_gene: TRBJ2-2; len: 15; abundance: once; v_gene: TRBV2; d_gene: .; CDR3aa: CASSEIRGATGELFF; CDR3nt: TGTGCCAGCAGTGAAATTCGCGGTGCCACCGGGGAGCTGTTTTTT
j_gene: TRBJ2-1; len: 12; abundance: .; v_gene: TRBV29-1; d_gene: .; CDR3aa: CSVEDLGTLQFF; CDR3nt: TGCAGCGTTGAAGATCTGGGGACTCTTCAGTTCTTC
j_gene: TRBJ2-3; len: 15; abundance: .; v_gene: TRBV7-3; d_gene: TRBD2; CDR3aa: CASSPLAASTDTQYF; CDR3nt: TGTGCCAGCAGCCCTCTAGCGGCTAGCACAGATACGCAGTATTTT
j_gene: TRBJ1-5; len: 16; abundance: .; v_gene: TRBV19; d_gene: TRBD1; CDR3aa: CASSISTGGKNQPQHF; CDR3nt: TGTGCCAGTAGTATCTCGACAGGGGGGAAGAATCAGCCCCAGCATTTT
j_gene: TRBJ2-1; len: 15; abundance: few; v_gene: TRBV28; d_gene: TRBD2; CDR3aa: CASSSTGLAGDVQFF; CDR3nt: TGTGCCAGCAGTTCGACGGGACTAGCGGGAGACGTGCAGTTCTTC
j_gene: TRBJ2-7; len: 15; abundance: once; v_gene: TRBV6-1; d_gene: TRBD2; CDR3aa: CASSVSTSGSYEQYF; CDR3nt: TGTGCCAGCAGTGTCTCGACTAGCGGGAGCTACGAGCAGTACTTC
j_gene: TRBJ1-4; len: 10; abundance: .; v_gene: TRBV30; d_gene: .; CDR3aa: CAWSDEKLFF; CDR3nt: TGTGCCTGGAGCGATGAAAAACTGTTTTTT
j_gene: TRBJ2-7; len: 14; abundance: .; v_gene: TRBV6-1; d_gene: .; CDR3aa: CASSERGRRYEQYF; CDR3nt: TGTGCCAGCAGTGAACGGGGCAGGAGATACGAGCAGTACTTC
j_gene: TRBJ1-1; len: 16; abundance: .; v_gene: TRBV19; d_gene: .; CDR3aa: CASSMQGGVVGTEAFF; CDR3nt: TGTGCCAGTAGTATGCAGGGTGGCGTGGTGGGAACTGAAGCTTTCTTT
j_gene: TRBJ1-2; len: 14; abundance: .; v_gene: TRBV6-5; d_gene: .; CDR3aa: CASSYGGDIDGYTF; CDR3nt: TGTGCCAGCAGTTACGGAGGGGACATCGATGGCTACACCTTC
j_gene: TRBJ2-7; len: 13; abundance: .; v_gene: TRBV7-7; d_gene: .; CDR3aa: CASSPGGPDEQYF; CDR3nt: TGTGCCAGCAGCCCCGGAGGACCCGACGAGCAGTACTTC
j_gene: TRBJ1-1; len: 13; abundance: .; v_gene: TRBV19; d_gene: .; CDR3aa: CASSTRAPTEAFF; CDR3nt: TGTGCCAGTAGTACCCGGGCCCCCACTGAAGCTTTCTTT
j_gene: TRBJ1-6; len: 14; abundance: .; v_gene: TRBV10-3; d_gene: .; CDR3aa: CAISESPYNSPLHF; CDR3nt: TGTGCCATCAGTGAGTCTCCTTATAATTCACCCCTCCACTTT
j_gene: TRBJ2-7; len: 15; abundance: many; v_gene: TRBV7-2; d_gene: TRBD2; CDR3aa: CASRSRDYVLNEQYF; CDR3nt: TGTGCCAGCAGATCCCGGGACTACGTCCTTAACGAGCAGTACTTC
j_gene: TRBJ1-4; len: 15; abundance: .; v_gene: TRBV9; d_gene: TRBD1; CDR3aa: CASSVDRTGGEKLFF; CDR3nt: TGTGCCAGCAGCGTAGACCGGACAGGGGGCGAAAAACTGTTTTTT
j_gene: TRBJ2-5; len: 15; abundance: .; v_gene: TRBV19; d_gene: .; CDR3aa: CASSSTPGQQETQYF; CDR3nt: TGTGCCAGTAGTTCCACGCCAGGACAGCAAGAGACCCAGTACTTC
j_gene: TRBJ2-7; len: 16; abundance: few; v_gene: TRBV27; d_gene: .; CDR3aa: CASSLRRLSGDYEQYF; CDR3nt: TGTGCCAGCAGTTTACGGCGACTGTCGGGGGACTACGAGCAGTACTTC
j_gene: TRBJ1-2; len: 13; abundance: .; v_gene: TRBV27; d_gene: TRBD1; CDR3aa: CASSFKQGGGYTF; CDR3nt: TGTGCCAGCAGTTTCAAACAGGGGGGTGGCTACACCTTC